This entry is about one TCR beta chain. CDR3 size: 16 residues. Germline assignment: CDR1 MNHEY and CDR2 SMNVEV (reference sequence). V gave up 5 bases and J gave up 0 bases, with 14 bases separating them. This sample was included in a study of shared T cell receptors in the human thymus. Generated by immunoSEQ multiplex PCR, the TCRdb table keeps only in-frame clones and is missing some. The sample includes fewer than 700,000 clones, 70% to 90% of them seen just once. The same data also contributed to another study, on human thymus T cells. That investigation notes: Donors were healthy Finnish infants having corrective surgery for congenital heart defects.

This rearrangement joins TRBV27 to TRBJ2-1, with no clear D. Specimen: thymocytes. The origin of this receptor is a boy less than two years old with a congenital heart defect. CDR3 sequence (DNA): TGTGCCAGCAGTGGGCGTTGGTTTAGCTCCTACAATGAGCAGTTCTTC. Translation gives CASSGRWFSSYNEQFF.